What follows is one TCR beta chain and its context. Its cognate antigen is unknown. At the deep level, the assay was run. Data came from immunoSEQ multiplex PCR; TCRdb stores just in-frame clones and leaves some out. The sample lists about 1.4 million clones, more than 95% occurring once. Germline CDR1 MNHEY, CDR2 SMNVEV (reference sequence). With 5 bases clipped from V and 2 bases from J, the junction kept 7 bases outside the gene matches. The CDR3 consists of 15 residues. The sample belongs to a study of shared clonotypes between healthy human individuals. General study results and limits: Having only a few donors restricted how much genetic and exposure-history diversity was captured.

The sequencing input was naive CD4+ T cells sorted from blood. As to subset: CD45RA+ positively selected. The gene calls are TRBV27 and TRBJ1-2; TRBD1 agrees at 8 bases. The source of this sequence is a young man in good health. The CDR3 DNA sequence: TGTGCCAGCAGTGCTGGGACAGGAAAAAACTATGGCTACACCTTC. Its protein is CASSAGTGKNYGYTF.